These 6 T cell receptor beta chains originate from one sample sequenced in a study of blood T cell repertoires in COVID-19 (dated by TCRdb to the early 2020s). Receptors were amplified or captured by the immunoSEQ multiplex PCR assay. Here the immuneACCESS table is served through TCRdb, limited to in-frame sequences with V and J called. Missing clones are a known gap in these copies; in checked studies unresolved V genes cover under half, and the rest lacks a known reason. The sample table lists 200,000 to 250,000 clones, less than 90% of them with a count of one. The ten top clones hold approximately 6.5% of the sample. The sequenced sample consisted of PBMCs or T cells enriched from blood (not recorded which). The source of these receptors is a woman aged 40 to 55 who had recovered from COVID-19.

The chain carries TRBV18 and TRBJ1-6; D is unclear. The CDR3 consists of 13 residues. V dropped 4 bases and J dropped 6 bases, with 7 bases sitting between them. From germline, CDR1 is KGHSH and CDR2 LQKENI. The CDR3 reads CASSRAANSPLHF. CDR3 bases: TGTGCCAGCTCACGGGCAGCTAATTCACCCCTCCACTTT.

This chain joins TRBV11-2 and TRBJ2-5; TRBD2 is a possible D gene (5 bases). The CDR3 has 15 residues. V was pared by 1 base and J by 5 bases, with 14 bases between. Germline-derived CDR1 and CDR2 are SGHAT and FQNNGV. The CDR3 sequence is CASSLARGIWETQYF. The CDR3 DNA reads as TGTGCCAGCAGCTTAGCCCGAGGGATATGGGAGACCCAGTACTTC.

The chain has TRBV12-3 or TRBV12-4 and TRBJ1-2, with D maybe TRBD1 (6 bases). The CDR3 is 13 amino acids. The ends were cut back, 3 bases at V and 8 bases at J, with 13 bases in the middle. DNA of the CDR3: TGTGCCAGCAGTTTGCGGGGGGCGCGGGGCTACACCTTC. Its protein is CASSLRGARGYTF.

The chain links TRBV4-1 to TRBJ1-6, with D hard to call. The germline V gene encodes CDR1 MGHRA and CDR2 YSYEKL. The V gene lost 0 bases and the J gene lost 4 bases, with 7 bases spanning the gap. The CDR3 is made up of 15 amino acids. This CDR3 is CASSQEQTYNSPLHF. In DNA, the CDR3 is TGCGCCAGCAGCCAAGAGCAGACTTATAATTCACCCCTCCACTTT.

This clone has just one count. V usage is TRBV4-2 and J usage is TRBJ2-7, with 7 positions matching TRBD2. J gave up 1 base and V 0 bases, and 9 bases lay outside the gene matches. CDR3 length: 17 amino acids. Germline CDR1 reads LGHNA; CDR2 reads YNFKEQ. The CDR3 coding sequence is TGTGCCAGCAGCCAAGAGGGAAGCGGGGAGGGGTCCTACGAGCAGTACTTC. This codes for CASSQEGSGEGSYEQYF.

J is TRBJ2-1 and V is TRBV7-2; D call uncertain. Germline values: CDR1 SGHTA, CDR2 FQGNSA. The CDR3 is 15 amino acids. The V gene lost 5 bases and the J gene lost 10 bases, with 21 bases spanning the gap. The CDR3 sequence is CASSLGTTRKEEQFF. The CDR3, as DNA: TGTGCCAGCAGCCTCGGTACGACGAGGAAAGAAGAGCAGTTCTTC.